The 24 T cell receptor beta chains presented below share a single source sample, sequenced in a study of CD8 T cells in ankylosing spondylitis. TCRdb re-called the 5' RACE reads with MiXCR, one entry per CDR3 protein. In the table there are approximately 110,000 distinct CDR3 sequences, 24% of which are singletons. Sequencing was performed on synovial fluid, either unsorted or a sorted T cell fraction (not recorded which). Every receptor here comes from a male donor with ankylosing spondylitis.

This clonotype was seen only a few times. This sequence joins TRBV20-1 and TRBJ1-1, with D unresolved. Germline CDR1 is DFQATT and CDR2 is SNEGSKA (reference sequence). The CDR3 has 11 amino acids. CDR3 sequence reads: CRTFANTEAFF. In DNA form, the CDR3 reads TGCAGGACGTTTGCTAACACTGAAGCTTTCTTT.

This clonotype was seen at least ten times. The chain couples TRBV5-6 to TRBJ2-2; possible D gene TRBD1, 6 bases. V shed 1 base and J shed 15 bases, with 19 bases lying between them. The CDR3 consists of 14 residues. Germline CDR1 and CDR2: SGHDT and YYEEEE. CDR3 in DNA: TGTGCCAGCAGCTTGAACTGGGACACCCATACGATGTTTTTT. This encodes CASSLNWDTHTMFF.

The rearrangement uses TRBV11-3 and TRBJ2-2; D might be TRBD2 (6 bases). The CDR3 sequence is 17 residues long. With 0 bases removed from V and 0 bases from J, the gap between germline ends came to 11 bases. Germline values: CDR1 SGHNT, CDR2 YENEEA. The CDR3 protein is CASSLDGTRTNTGELFF. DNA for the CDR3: TGTGCCAGCAGCTTAGATGGGACTCGGACGAACACCGGGGAGCTGTTTTTT.

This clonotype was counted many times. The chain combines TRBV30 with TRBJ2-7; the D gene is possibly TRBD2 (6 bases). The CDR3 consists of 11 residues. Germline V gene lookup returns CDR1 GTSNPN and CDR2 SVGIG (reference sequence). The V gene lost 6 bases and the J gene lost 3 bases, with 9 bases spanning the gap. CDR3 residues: CACGRGYEQYF. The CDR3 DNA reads TGTGCCTGCGGGAGAGGCTACGAGCAGTACTTC.

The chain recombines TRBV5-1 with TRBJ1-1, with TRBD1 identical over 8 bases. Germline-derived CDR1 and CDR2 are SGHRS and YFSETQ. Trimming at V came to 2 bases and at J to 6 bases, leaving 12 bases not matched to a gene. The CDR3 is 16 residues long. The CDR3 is CASSFRHGQGIAEAFF. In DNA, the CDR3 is TGCGCCAGCAGCTTCCGCCATGGACAGGGAATCGCTGAAGCTTTCTTT.

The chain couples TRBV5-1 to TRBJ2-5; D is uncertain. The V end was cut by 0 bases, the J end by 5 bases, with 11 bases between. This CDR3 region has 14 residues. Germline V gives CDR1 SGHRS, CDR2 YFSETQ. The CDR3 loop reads CASSLDRFKETQYF. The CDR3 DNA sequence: TGCGCCAGCAGCTTGGACCGTTTTAAGGAGACCCAGTACTTC.

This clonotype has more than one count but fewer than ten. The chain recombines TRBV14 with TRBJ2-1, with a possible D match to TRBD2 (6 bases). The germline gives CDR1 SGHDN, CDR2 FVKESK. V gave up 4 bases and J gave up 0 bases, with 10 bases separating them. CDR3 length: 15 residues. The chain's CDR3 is CASSRGDPSYNEQFF. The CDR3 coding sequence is TGTGCCAGCAGCCGCGGGGATCCCTCCTACAATGAGCAGTTCTTC.

CDR3 region: CAIRRAEGQNTEAFF. DNA for the CDR3: TGTGCCATCAGACGAGCGGAGGGGCAGAACACTGAAGCTTTCTTT. The rearrangement joins TRBV10-3 to TRBJ1-1, with D perhaps matching TRBD1 (5 bases). From germline, CDR1 is ENHRY and CDR2 SYGVKD. The CDR3 is 15 amino acids. V was shortened by 6 bases and J by 1 base, with 15 bases between the two germline ends.

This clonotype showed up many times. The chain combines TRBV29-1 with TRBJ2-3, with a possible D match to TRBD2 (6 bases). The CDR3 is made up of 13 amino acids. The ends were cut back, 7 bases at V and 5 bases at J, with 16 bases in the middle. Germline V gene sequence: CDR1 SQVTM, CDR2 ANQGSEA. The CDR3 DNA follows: TGCAGCGCTTTTGGGACTTACGTAGATACGCAGTATTTT. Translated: CSAFGTYVDTQYF.

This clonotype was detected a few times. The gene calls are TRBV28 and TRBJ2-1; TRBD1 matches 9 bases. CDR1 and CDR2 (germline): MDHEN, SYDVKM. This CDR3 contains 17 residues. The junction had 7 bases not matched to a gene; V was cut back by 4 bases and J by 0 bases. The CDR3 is CASSSPSGQGSYNEQFF. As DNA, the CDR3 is TGTGCCAGCAGTTCCCCTTCGGGACAGGGCTCCTACAATGAGCAGTTCTTC.

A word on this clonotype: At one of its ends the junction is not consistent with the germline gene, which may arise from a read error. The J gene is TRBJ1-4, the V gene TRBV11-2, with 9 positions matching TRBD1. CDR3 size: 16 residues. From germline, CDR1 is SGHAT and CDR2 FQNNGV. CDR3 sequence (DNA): TGTGCCAGCAGCCCAGGCGTAGGGACAGGGAATGGAAAACTGTTTTTT. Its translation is CASSPGVGTGNGKLFF.

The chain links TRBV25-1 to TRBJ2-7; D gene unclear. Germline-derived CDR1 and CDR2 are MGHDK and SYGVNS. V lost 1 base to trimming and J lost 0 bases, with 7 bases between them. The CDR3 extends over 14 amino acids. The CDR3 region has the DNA TGTGCCAGCAGTGAATCCTCAGACTCCTACGAGCAGTACTTC. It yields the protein CASSESSDSYEQYF.

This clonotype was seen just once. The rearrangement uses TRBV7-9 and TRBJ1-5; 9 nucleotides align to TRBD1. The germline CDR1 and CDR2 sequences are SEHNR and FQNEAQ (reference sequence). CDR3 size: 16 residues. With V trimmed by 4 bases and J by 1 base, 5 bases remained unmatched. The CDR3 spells CASSYATGGSNQPQHF. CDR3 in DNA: TGTGCCAGCAGCTATGCGACAGGGGGGAGCAATCAGCCCCAGCATTTT.

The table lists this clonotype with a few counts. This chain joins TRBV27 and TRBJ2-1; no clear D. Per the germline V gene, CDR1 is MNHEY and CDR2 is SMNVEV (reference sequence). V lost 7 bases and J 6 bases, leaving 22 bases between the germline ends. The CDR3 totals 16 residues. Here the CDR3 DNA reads TGTGCCAGCAAGGAGCCACTGACACTTAATAGCAATGAGCAGTTCTTC. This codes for CASKEPLTLNSNEQFF.

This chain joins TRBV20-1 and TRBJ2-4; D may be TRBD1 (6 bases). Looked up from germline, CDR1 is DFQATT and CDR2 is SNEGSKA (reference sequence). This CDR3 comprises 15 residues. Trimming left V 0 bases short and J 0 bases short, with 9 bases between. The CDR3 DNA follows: TGCAGTGCTAGAGAGGGGGCTCTAGCCAAAAACATTCAGTACTTC. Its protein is CSAREGALAKNIQYF.

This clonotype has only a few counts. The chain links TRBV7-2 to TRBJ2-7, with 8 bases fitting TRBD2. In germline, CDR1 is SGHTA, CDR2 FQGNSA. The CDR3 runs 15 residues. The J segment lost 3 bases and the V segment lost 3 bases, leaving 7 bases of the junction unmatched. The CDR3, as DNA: TGTGCCAGCAGCTTCGAAGCGGGAGTCTTCTACGAGCAGTACTTC. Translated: CASSFEAGVFYEQYF. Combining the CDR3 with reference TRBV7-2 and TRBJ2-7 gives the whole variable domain GAGVSQSPSNKVTEKGKDVELRCDPISGHTALYWYRQSLGQGLEFLIYFQGNSAPDKSGLPSDRFSAERTGGSVSTLTIQRTQQEDSAVYLCASSFEAGVFYEQYFGPGTRLTVT.

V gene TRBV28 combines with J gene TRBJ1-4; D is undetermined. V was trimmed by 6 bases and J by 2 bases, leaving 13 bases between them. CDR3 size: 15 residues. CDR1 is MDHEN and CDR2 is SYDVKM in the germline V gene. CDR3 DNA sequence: TGTGCCAGCAGGGGAACGGGAAAGACTAATGAAAAACTGTTTTTT. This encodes CASRGTGKTNEKLFF.

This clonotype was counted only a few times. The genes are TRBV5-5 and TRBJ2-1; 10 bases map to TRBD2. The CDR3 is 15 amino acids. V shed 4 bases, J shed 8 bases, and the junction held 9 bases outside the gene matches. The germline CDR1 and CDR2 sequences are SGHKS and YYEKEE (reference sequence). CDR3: CASSTGLAEGYEQFF. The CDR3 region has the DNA TGTGCCAGCAGCACTGGACTAGCGGAGGGGTATGAGCAGTTCTTC. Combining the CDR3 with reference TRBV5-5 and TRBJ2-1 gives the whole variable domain DAGVTQSPTHLIKTRGQQVTLRCSPISGHKSVSWYQQVLGQGPQFIFQYYEKEERGRGNFPDRFSARQFPNYSSELNVNALLLGDSALYLCASSTGLAEGYEQFFGPGTRLTVL.

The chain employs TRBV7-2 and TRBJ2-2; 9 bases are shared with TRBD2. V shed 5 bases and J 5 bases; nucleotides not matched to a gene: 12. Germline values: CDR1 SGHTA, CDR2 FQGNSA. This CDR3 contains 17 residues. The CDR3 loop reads CASSPKALGLATGELFF. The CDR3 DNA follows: TGTGCCAGCAGCCCTAAGGCCCTGGGACTAGCTACCGGGGAGCTGTTTTTT.

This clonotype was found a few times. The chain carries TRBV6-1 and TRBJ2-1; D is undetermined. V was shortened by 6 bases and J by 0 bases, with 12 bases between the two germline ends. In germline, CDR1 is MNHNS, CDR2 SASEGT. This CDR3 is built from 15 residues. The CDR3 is CASSVRTSSYNEQFF. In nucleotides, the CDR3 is TGTGCCAGCAGCGTAAGAACGAGCTCCTACAATGAGCAGTTCTTC.

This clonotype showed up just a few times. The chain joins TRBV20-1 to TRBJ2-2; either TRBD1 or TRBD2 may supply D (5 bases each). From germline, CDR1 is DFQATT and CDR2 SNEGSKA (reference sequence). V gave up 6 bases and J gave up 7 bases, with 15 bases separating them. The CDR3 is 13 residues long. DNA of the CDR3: TGCAGTGCCCTGGGGCTAGCCGGCGGGGAGCTGTTTTTT. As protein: CSALGLAGGELFF.

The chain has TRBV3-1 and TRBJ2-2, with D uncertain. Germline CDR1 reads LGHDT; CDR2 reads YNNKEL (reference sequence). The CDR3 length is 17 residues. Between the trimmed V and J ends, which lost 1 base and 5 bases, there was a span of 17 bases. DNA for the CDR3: TGTGCCAGCAGCCAAGTGTGGCCTCACCCCCGGACCGGGGAGCTGTTTTTT. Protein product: CASSQVWPHPRTGELFF. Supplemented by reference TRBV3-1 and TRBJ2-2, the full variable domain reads DTAVSQTPKYLVTQMGNDKSIKCEQNLGHDTMYWYKQDSKKFLKIMFSYNNKELIINETVPNRFSPKSPDKAHLNLHINSLELGDSAVYFCASSQVWPHPRTGELFFGEGSRLTVL.

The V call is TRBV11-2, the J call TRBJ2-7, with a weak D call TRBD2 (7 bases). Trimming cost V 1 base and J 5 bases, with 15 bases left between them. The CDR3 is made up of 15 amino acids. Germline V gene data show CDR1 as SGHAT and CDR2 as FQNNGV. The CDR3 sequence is CASSLAGGFLDEQYV. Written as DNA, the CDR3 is TGTGCCAGCAGCTTAGCGGGGGGCTTCCTGGACGAGCAGTACGTC.

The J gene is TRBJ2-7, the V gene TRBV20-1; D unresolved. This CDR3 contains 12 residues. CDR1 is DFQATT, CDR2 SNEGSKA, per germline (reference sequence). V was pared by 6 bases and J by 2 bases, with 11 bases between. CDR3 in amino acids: CSAPKAAYEQYF. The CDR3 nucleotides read TGCAGTGCCCCTAAAGCCGCCTACGAGCAGTACTTC.